This T cell receptor beta chain came from a study of shared clonotypes between healthy human individuals. For the study at large: Used for every donor were three CD4 naive, three CD4 memory, two CD8 naive and one CD8 memory plate.

At deep level, the assay was performed. The method was immunoSEQ multiplex PCR; TCRdb's version includes in-frame clones alone and lacks a portion of them. In the table there are hundreds of thousands of clones, 73% of which are singletons. V shed 6 bases and J shed 5 bases, with 4 bases lying between them. In germline, CDR1 is MDHEN, CDR2 SYDVKM. The CDR3 is made up of 10 amino acids. At least ten counts were recorded for this clone. The material sequenced was memory CD4+ T cells sorted from blood. Subset indicated: CD45RA-negative fraction. The chain combines TRBV28 with TRBJ2-5; no clear D gene. The TCR was taken from a woman younger than 45 in good health. CDR3 bases: TGTGCCAGCAGCTGGGAGACCCAGTACTTC. This gives the protein CASSWETQYF.